The rows below give T cell receptor beta chains drawn from one sample of a study of blood T cells in healthy people across ages. TCRdb reprocessed the 5' RACE reads via MiXCR and lists one record per CDR3 protein. The sample holds approximately 1,100,000 distinct CDR3 sequences, less than 50% seen once. The sequenced material came from blood. The source of these receptors is a woman between 55 and 75 years old in good health. Each CDR3 is given with its conserved first and last residue. D genes are given only for firm matches. Not all rows give a size; the values are once, few, many and, for expanded clones, a class.

>TRBJ2-7|11|TRBV5-6|NA|NA
TGTGCCAGCAGCTCTTCGGGAGCACAGTACTTC
CASSSSGAQYF
>TRBJ2-1|13|TRBV7-9|NA|TRBD2
TGTGCCAGCATAGCGGGAGGGGACAATGAGCAGTTCTTC
CASIAGGDNEQFF
>TRBJ2-1|14|TRBV6-6|many|NA
TGTGCCAGCAGTTTTTCCGGGCCGGGCGATGAGCAGTTCTTC
CASSFSGPGDEQFF
>TRBJ1-6|17|TRBV7-2|NA|NA
TGTGCCAGCAGCTTAGAATTGGCAGCCGTCTATAATTCACCCCTCCACTTT
CASSLELAAVYNSPLHF
>TRBJ2-5|15|TRBV4-1|NA|NA
TGCGCCAGCAGCCAAGTGGACAGCCGATCAGAGACCCAGTACTTC
CASSQVDSRSETQYF
>TRBJ2-3|17|TRBV5-1|few|TRBD2
TGCGCCAGCAGCAAATTAGCGGGAGGGCCCGTCACAGATACGCAGTATTTT
CASSKLAGGPVTDTQYF
>TRBJ1-2|15|TRBV6-2/TRBV6-3|few|NA
TGTGCCAGCAGACCCCTGGGGGCCTCTAACTATGGCTACACCTTC
CASRPLGASNYGYTF
>TRBJ1-1|13|TRBV12-3/TRBV12-4|NA|NA
TGTGCCAGCAGACTACAGATGAACACTGAAGCTTTCTTT
CASRLQMNTEAFF
>TRBJ1-5|14|TRBV12-3/TRBV12-4|few|NA
TGTGCCAGCAGAATCTACAGAGACAATCAGCCCCAGCATTTT
CASRIYRDNQPQHF
>TRBJ2-1|13|TRBV14|few|TRBD2
TGTGCCAGCAGCGAAGGACTAGCGGGTGAGCAGTTCTTC
CASSEGLAGEQFF
>TRBJ2-7|16|TRBV5-6|few|NA
TGTGCCAGCAGCCCTGTGGCGGGATCTCCCTCCTACGAGCAGTACTTC
CASSPVAGSPSYEQYF
>TRBJ2-7|15|TRBV7-2|many|NA
TGTGCCAGCAGCATACCGGGACCGGGGGTCGGCGAGCAGTACTTC
CASSIPGPGVGEQYF
>TRBJ2-3|13|TRBV20-1|NA|TRBD2
TGCAGTGCTAGGAACCCGGGGGGGGATACGCAGTATTTT
CSARNPGGDTQYF
>TRBJ2-7|13|TRBV5-6|once|TRBD2
TGTGCCAGCAGCCCGGGGACTAGCTGCGAGCAGTACTTC
CASSPGTSCEQYF
>TRBJ2-6|13|TRBV6-5|NA|NA
TGTGCCAGCAGTGGGATGTATGCCAACGTCCTGACTTTC
CASSGMYANVLTF
>TRBJ1-4|15|TRBV7-2|NA|NA
TGTGCCAGCAGCCCACAGGCGGCAACTAATGAAGAACTGTTTTTT
CASSPQAATNEELFF
>TRBJ2-2|15|TRBV10-3|NA|TRBD2
TGTGCCATCACGGGACTAGCTCCCGGGGGCGGGGAGCTGTTTTTT
CAITGLAPGGGELFF
>TRBJ2-3|15|TRBV12-3/TRBV12-4|NA|NA
TGTGTCAGCAGTTTAGCAAGGGTCGGCGCAGATACGCAGTATTTT
CVSSLARVGADTQYF
>TRBJ2-7|14|TRBV20-1|NA|TRBD2
TGCAGTGCTGGGATAGCGGGAGGGTCCTACGAGCAGTACTTC
CSAGIAGGSYEQYF
>TRBJ2-4|12|TRBV20-1|NA|NA
TGCAGTGCTTGGGGCCGAGACTCCCCCCCGTACTTC
CSAWGRDSPPYF
>TRBJ2-7|15|TRBV18|few|TRBD1
TGTGCCAGCTCAGCGGGACAGGGGGCCCTCTACGAGCAGTACTTC
CASSAGQGALYEQYF
>TRBJ2-7|14|TRBV7-3|NA|TRBD2
TGTGCCAGCAGTCAAGGCGGCGGGAGTAACGAGCAGTACTTC
CASSQGGGSNEQYF
>TRBJ2-5|11|TRBV10-3|few|NA
TGTGCCATCAGGGTGGAAGAGACCCAGTACTTC
CAIRVEETQYF
>TRBJ1-2|12|TRBV14|few|NA
TGTGCCAGCAGCCAACTCGGAGGGCGCTACACCTTC
CASSQLGGRYTF
>TRBJ2-1|15|TRBV7-9|few|NA
TGTGCCAGCATTCCCTCCGGGAGTTCCTACAATGAGCAGTTCTTC
CASIPSGSSYNEQFF
>TRBJ2-3|15|TRBV7-6|NA|NA
TGTGCCAGCAGCTTAGCCCCCCAGGGCGCAGATACGCAGTATTTT
CASSLAPQGADTQYF
>TRBJ2-7|14|TRBV9|many|NA
TGTGCCAGCAGCGTGACAGGTGACTCCTACGAGCAGTACTTC
CASSVTGDSYEQYF
>TRBJ1-5|13|TRBV6-5|NA|NA
TGTGCCAGCAGATTGGACCCAACACAGCCCCAGCATTTT
CASRLDPTQPQHF
>TRBJ2-7|15|TRBV5-5|NA|TRBD2
TGTGCCAGCAGCTTATCATCTAGCGGGAGAGGCGAGCAGTACTTC
CASSLSSSGRGEQYF
>TRBJ2-1|13|TRBV14|NA|NA
TGTGCCAGCAGCCGAGTTGATCGCAATGAGCAGTTCTTC
CASSRVDRNEQFF
>TRBJ2-2|17|TRBV2|NA|TRBD1
TGTGCCAGCAGGGAGCGAGGACAGGGGGAGAGGACCGGGGAGCTGTTTTTT
CASRERGQGERTGELFF
>TRBJ1-1|13|TRBV6-2/TRBV6-3|NA|NA
TGTGCCAGCAGTTACGTCGGGGGCACTGAAGCTTTCTTT
CASSYVGGTEAFF
>TRBJ2-1|12|TRBV13|few|TRBD1
TGTGCCAGCAGTAAACAGGGGAGTGAGCAGTTCTTC
CASSKQGSEQFF
>TRBJ2-7|12|TRBV6-2/TRBV6-3|few|NA
TGTGCCAGCAGTTACAGGCTAGGCGAGCAGTACTTC
CASSYRLGEQYF
>TRBJ2-3|17|TRBV5-4|NA|TRBD2
TGTGCCAGCAGCTTATGGACTAGCGGATCTAGCACAGATACGCAGTATTTT
CASSLWTSGSSTDTQYF
>TRBJ2-5|14|TRBV5-1|few|TRBD2
TGCGCCAGCAGACTCGGCGGGAGGGCCGAGACCCAGTACTTC
CASRLGGRAETQYF
>TRBJ2-5|13|TRBV10-3|few|NA
TGTGCCATCACTGACGGCCCCCAAGAGACCCAGTACTTC
CAITDGPQETQYF
>TRBJ2-3|16|TRBV16|few|NA
TGTGCCAGCAGCCATGGACAGATCACTAGCACAGATACGCAGTATTTT
CASSHGQITSTDTQYF
>TRBJ2-1|17|TRBV6-1|NA|NA
TGTGCCAACAGTACCCTACTCAGCGCCCTAAGGTACAATGAGCAGTTCTTC
CANSTLLSALRYNEQFF
>TRBJ2-3|17|TRBV20-1|NA|TRBD2
TGCAGTGCTAGAGTGTATTCGACTAGCGCCCGCACAGATACGCAGTATTTT
CSARVYSTSARTDTQYF
>TRBJ1-2|12|TRBV29-1|NA|NA
TGCAGCTCCGACGATGGGCTCTATGGCTACACCTTC
CSSDDGLYGYTF
>TRBJ2-5|15|TRBV4-2|many|TRBD2
TGTGCCAGCAGCCAAGGACTAGCGGGAGAAGAGACCCAGTACTTC
CASSQGLAGEETQYF
>TRBJ2-3|14|TRBV20-1|NA|NA
TGCAGTGATAGACCTTGGGGGACTTTAGATACGCAGTATTTT
CSDRPWGTLDTQYF
>TRBJ1-6|13|TRBV6-2/TRBV6-3|NA|NA
TGTGCCACCAGTCGACAGCATAATTCACCCCTCCACTTT
CATSRQHNSPLHF
>TRBJ2-5|14|TRBV11-3|NA|NA
TGTGCCAGCAGCTCGCAGGATGAGAGAGAGACCCAGTACTTC
CASSSQDERETQYF